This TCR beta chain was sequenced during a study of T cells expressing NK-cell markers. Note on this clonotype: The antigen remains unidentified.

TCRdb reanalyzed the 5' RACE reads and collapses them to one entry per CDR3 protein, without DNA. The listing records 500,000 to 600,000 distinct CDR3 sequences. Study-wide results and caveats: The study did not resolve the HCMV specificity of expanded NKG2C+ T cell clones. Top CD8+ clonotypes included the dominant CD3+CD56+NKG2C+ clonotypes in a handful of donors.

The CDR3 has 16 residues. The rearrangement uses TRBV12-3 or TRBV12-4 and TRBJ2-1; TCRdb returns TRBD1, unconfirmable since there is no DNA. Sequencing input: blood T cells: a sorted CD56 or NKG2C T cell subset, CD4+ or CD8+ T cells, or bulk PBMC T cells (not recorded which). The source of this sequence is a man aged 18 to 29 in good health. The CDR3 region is CASSRGRQGLFNEQFF.